Shown below are 2 T cell receptor beta chains from a single sample sequenced in a study of shared clonotypes between healthy human individuals. Data came from immunoSEQ multiplex PCR; TCRdb stores just in-frame clones and leaves some out. The repertoire holds about 2.5 million clones, with around 92% as singletons. The sample was naive CD4+ T cells from PBMCs. The subset denotes: CD45RA+ positively selected. These receptors originate from a man younger than 35 in good health. Some clones in this sample may be carry-over from other donors' samples.

This chain links TRBV2 with TRBJ1-3; the D gene is possibly TRBD1 (5 bases). The V end was cut by 8 bases, the J end by 0 bases, with 14 bases between. CDR1 SNHLY and CDR2 FYNNEI come from the germline V gene. The CDR3 has 15 amino acids. This CDR3 reads CASLRQSSSGNTIYF. In DNA form, the CDR3 reads TGTGCCAGCCTCCGACAGTCCAGCTCTGGAAACACCATATATTTT.

As concerns this clone: The sample carries other DNA sequences with the same CDR3. The rearrangement joins TRBV5-1 to TRBJ2-7, with TRBD1 matching over 9 bases. The CDR3 spans 15 residues. Per the germline V gene, CDR1 is SGHRS and CDR2 is YFSETQ. V lost 0 bases to trimming and J lost 2 bases; unmatched junction nucleotides: 3. The CDR3 is CASSLGGQGPYEQYF. For the CDR3, the DNA is TGCGCCAGCAGCTTGGGGGGACAGGGTCCCTACGAGCAGTACTTC.